The 23 T cell receptor beta chains given below trace back to one sample, sequenced in a study of blood T cell repertoires in COVID-19 (dated by TCRdb to the early 2020s). Library preparation employed the immunoSEQ multiplex PCR assay. Sourced from immuneACCESS, this table was stored by TCRdb with only in-frame sequences that have V and J called. A share of the clones is absent; for the studies checked, an unresolved V gene accounts for under half, and the remainder has no known explanation. For this sample there are about 28,000 clones; around 90% appear just once. 7.9% of the sample goes to the ten largest clones. Sequencing was performed on peripheral blood. The receptors originated from a man in his sixties with COVID-19, enrolled during active disease.

CDR3 in DNA: TGTGCCAGTAGCGATGTCCGGACAGGGAACACTGAAGCTTTCTTT. It translates to CASSDVRTGNTEAFF. This sequence joins TRBV19 and TRBJ1-1; TRBD1 matches at 7 bases. Germline CDR1 is LNHDA and CDR2 is SQIVND (reference sequence). The CDR3 has 15 residues. With V trimmed by 6 bases and J by 1 base, 8 bases remained unmatched. Full variable domain (remainder filled in from reference TRBV19 and TRBJ1-1): DGGITQSPKYLFRKEGQNVTLSCEQNLNHDAMYWYRQDPGQGLRLIYYSQIVNDFQKGDIAEGYSVSREKKESFPLTVTSAQKNPTAFYLCASSDVRTGNTEAFFGQGTRLTVV.

This chain links TRBV6-6 with TRBJ1-1, with 7 nucleotides matching TRBD1. The germline V gene encodes CDR1 MNHNY and CDR2 SVGAGI (reference sequence). This CDR3 is 13 amino acids long. V trimming: 2 bases; J trimming: 3 bases; junction bases outside the gene matches: 0. CDR3 protein: CASSYQGDTEAFF. CDR3 DNA sequence: TGTGCCAGCAGTTACCAGGGGGACACTGAAGCTTTCTTT.

This clone was detected a few times. This chain connects TRBV6-1 to TRBJ2-5, with 7 bases identical to TRBD1. The CDR3 covers 15 residues. Germline loops: CDR1 MNHNS, CDR2 SASEGT. Unmatched junction bases numbered 9, after V lost 3 bases and J lost 5 bases. The CDR3 region has the DNA TGTGCCAGCAGTGAGTACAGGGGAGTGAGGGAGACCCAGTACTTC. Amino acids: CASSEYRGVRETQYF.

The chain combines TRBV21-1 with TRBJ2-3; the D call TRBD1 from the table was never checked on the DNA. TRBV21-1 is designated a pseudogene. The CDR3 extends over 17 amino acids. The CDR3 loop is CASSKATGSTSTDTQYF. In nucleotides, the CDR3 is TGTGCCAGCAGCAAGGCAACAGGGTCCACTAGCACAGATACGCAGTATTTT.

This rearrangement joins TRBV7-8 to TRBJ2-7; 9 bases are a match to TRBD1. Germline lookup yields CDR1 SGHVS and CDR2 FQNEAQ. The J segment lost 0 bases and the V segment lost 0 bases, leaving 0 bases of the junction unmatched. This CDR3 spans 15 amino acids. DNA for the CDR3: TGTGCCAGCAGCTTAGCGACAGGGGGCTCCTACGAGCAGTACTTC. Translation: CASSLATGGSYEQYF.

CDR3 amino acids: CASSLEGGKKPQHF. For the CDR3, the DNA is TGCGCCAGCAGCTTGGAAGGGGGCAAAAAGCCCCAGCATTTT. This chain uses TRBV5-1 with TRBJ1-5; 7 nucleotides match TRBD1. From germline, CDR1 is SGHRS and CDR2 YFSETQ. This CDR3 comprises 14 residues. The J segment lost 8 bases and the V segment lost 0 bases, leaving 5 bases of the junction unmatched. The whole variable domain, remainder taken from reference TRBV5-1 and TRBJ1-5, is KAGVTQTPRYLIKTRGQQVTLSCSPISGHRSVSWYQQTPGQGLQFLFEYFSETQRNKGNFPGRFSGRQFSNSRSEMNVSTLELGDSALYLCASSLEGGKKPQHFGDGTRLSIL.

The chain links TRBV9 to TRBJ1-6; 7 positions match TRBD1. The trim removed 0 bases at V and 7 bases at J, leaving 7 bases unmatched. This CDR3 has 16 amino acids. CDR1 and CDR2 from the germline V gene are SGDLS and YYNGEE. This chain's CDR3 is CASSVGAGGPNSPLHF. In DNA form, the CDR3 reads TGTGCCAGCAGCGTAGGCGCAGGGGGTCCGAATTCACCCCTCCACTTT. The entire variable domain, with the rest obtained from reference TRBV9 and TRBJ1-6, is as follows: DSGVTQTPKHLITATGQRVTLRCSPRSGDLSVYWYQQSLDQGLQFLIQYYNGEERAKGNILERFSAQQFPDLHSELNLSSLELGDSALYFCASSVGAGGPNSPLHFGNGTRLTVT.

The rearrangement joins TRBV30 to TRBJ1-6; the D gene is possibly TRBD1 (6 bases). CDR3 size: 14 residues. The V and J ends lost 3 bases and 5 bases respectively, with 11 bases between them. Germline V CDR1 and CDR2: GTSNPN, SVGIG (reference sequence). Written as DNA, the CDR3 is TGTGCCTGGAGGCCAGGGGTCCATAATTCACCCCTCCACTTT. Translation gives CAWRPGVHNSPLHF. Filled out from reference TRBV30 and TRBJ1-6, the complete variable domain reads SQTIHQWPATLVQPVGSPLSLECTVEGTSNPNLYWYRQAAGRGLQLLFYSVGIGQISSEVPQNLSASRPQDRQFILSSKKLLLSDSGFYLCAWRPGVHNSPLHFGNGTRLTVT.

This chain uses TRBV28 with TRBJ2-5; 10 bases fit TRBD1. The V segment lost 6 bases and the J segment 4 bases; nucleotides outside the gene matches: 17. CDR3 length equals 18 residues. Germline V gene sequence: CDR1 MDHEN, CDR2 SYDVKM. CDR3 nucleotide sequence: TGTGCCAGCAGCACTTACCTGGACAGGGGGAAAGTAGGAGAGACCCAGTACTTC. It specifies CASSTYLDRGKVGETQYF.

V and J are TRBV19 and TRBJ2-2, with 7 bases fitting TRBD2. The CDR3 is 16 residues long. Germline CDR1 and CDR2: LNHDA and SQIVND (reference sequence). Trimming took 5 bases from V and 6 from J; bases not matched to a gene: 12. For the CDR3, the DNA is TGTGCCAGTAGTCATGGGGGGGGAACGGGCGCCGGGGAGCTGTTTTTT. Translating gives CASSHGGGTGAGELFF.

This chain connects TRBV28 to TRBJ1-5, with D tentatively TRBD1 (6 bases). Germline assignment: CDR1 MDHEN and CDR2 SYDVKM. Trimming shortened V by 3 bases and J by 9 bases, and 9 bases separated the two germline ends. The CDR3 runs 12 residues. This CDR3 is CASSLGHRPQHF. As DNA, the CDR3 is TGTGCCAGCAGTTTGGGACACCGGCCCCAGCATTTT.

The V call is TRBV3-1 (or the pseudogene TRBV3-2), the J call TRBJ1-2, with D perhaps TRBD1 (5 bases). Germline assignment: CDR1 LGHDT and CDR2 YNNKEL (reference sequence). This CDR3 is built from 14 residues. V dropped 3 bases and J dropped 6 bases, with 14 bases sitting between them. The CDR3, as DNA: TGTGCCAGCAGCCACCCGGGCAGGGATGATGGCTACACCTTC. Protein: CASSHPGRDDGYTF.

The J gene is TRBJ1-1, the V gene TRBV5-1, with D possibly matching TRBD1 (5 bases). V lost 7 bases and J lost 1, with 11 bases in between. This CDR3 is built from 13 residues. Germline V CDR1 and CDR2: SGHRS, YFSETQ. The CDR3: CASSFDRNTEAFF. CDR3 in DNA: TGCGCCAGCTCCTTCGACAGGAACACTGAAGCTTTCTTT.

The chain employs TRBV3-1 (or the pseudogene TRBV3-2) and TRBJ2-1; 9 bases line up with TRBD1. With 4 bases clipped from V and 7 bases from J, the junction kept 5 bases outside the gene matches. CDR3 length equals 14 residues. Germline CDR1 reads LGHDT; CDR2 reads YNNKEL (reference sequence). The CDR3 nucleotides read TGTGCCAGCAGCCCCGGGACAGGGAGTAATGAGCAGTTCTTC. Its translation is CASSPGTGSNEQFF.

J is TRBJ1-5 and V is TRBV5-1, with D uncertain. This CDR3 spans 14 amino acids. V lost 0 bases to trimming and J lost 7 bases, with 11 bases between them. The germline gives CDR1 SGHRS, CDR2 YFSETQ. As DNA, the CDR3 is TGCGCCAGCAGCTTGGCCGGAGGTACACAGCCCCAGCATTTT. It codes for CASSLAGGTQPQHF. The complete variable domain, with remaining parts taken from reference TRBV5-1 and TRBJ1-5, reads KAGVTQTPRYLIKTRGQQVTLSCSPISGHRSVSWYQQTPGQGLQFLFEYFSETQRNKGNFPGRFSGRQFSNSRSEMNVSTLELGDSALYLCASSLAGGTQPQHFGDGTRLSIL.

The chain uses TRBV19 and TRBJ1-5; 9 bases are shared with TRBD1. The CDR3 is 15 residues long. In germline, CDR1 is LNHDA, CDR2 SQIVND (reference sequence). V trimming: 4 bases; J trimming: 6 bases; junction bases outside the gene matches: 7. The chain's CDR3 is CASSTGTGIGQPQHF. In DNA, the CDR3 is TGTGCCAGTAGTACCGGGACAGGGATCGGTCAGCCCCAGCATTTT.

The rearrangement uses TRBV6-5 and TRBJ2-5, with 8 bases identical to TRBD1. The CDR3 consists of 13 residues. Trimming took 5 bases from V and 4 from J; bases not matched to a gene: 3. The germline gives CDR1 MNHEY, CDR2 SVGAGI. The CDR3 sequence: CASSTQGGETQYF. The CDR3 nucleotides read TGTGCCAGCAGTACACAGGGGGGAGAGACCCAGTACTTC.

The rearrangement joins TRBV18 to TRBJ1-6, with D perhaps TRBD1 (5 bases). Deletions cut 4 bases from V and 5 bases from J, with 12 bases between. Germline assignment: CDR1 KGHSH and CDR2 LQKENI. The CDR3 runs to 15 residues. CDR3 region: CASSLGQINNSPLHF. In nucleotides, the CDR3 is TGTGCCAGCTCACTGGGGCAGATTAATAATTCACCCCTCCACTTT.

This clone was picked up one time. This chain uses TRBV28 with TRBJ1-1; D gene unclear. Trimming shortened V by 7 bases and J by 3 bases, and 9 bases separated the two germline ends. The CDR3 has 12 residues. Looked up from germline, CDR1 is MDHEN and CDR2 is SYDVKM. CDR3 loop: CASTATDTEAFF. In DNA form, the CDR3 reads TGTGCCAGCACCGCTACGGACACTGAAGCTTTCTTT.

The chain is built from TRBV5-1 and TRBJ1-1; D gene unclear. The V and J ends lost 7 bases and 1 base respectively, with 17 bases between them. Germline V gene lookup returns CDR1 SGHRS and CDR2 YFSETQ. This CDR3 spans 15 amino acids. The CDR3 region is CASSYGREPNTEAFF. CDR3 sequence (DNA): TGCGCCAGCTCCTACGGGAGAGAACCGAACACTGAAGCTTTCTTT.

V usage is TRBV6-6 and J usage is TRBJ1-1; 8 nucleotides line up with TRBD1. Germline V gene data show CDR1 as MNHNY and CDR2 as SVGAGI (reference sequence). This CDR3 has 15 residues. J was trimmed by 4 bases and V by 5 bases; bases with no gene match: 9. CDR3: CASSPPSDRATEAFF. The CDR3 nucleotides read TGTGCCAGCAGTCCCCCCTCGGACAGGGCCACTGAAGCTTTCTTT.

This chain connects TRBV28 to TRBJ1-5; 7 bases align to TRBD1. Losses at the gene ends were 5 bases for V and 6 bases for J; bases not matched to a gene: 4. The CDR3 has 13 amino acids. The germline gives CDR1 MDHEN, CDR2 SYDVKM. The DNA of the CDR3 is TGTGCCAGCAGTCTGACAGGGTTTCAGCCCCAGCATTTT. This encodes CASSLTGFQPQHF.

DNA for the CDR3: TGTGCCAGCAGTTTAGGAGTTACAGAGCGGGCTTTCTTT. Translated: CASSLGVTERAFF. The V gene is TRBV28, the J gene TRBJ1-1; no reliable D call. The V gene lost 2 bases and the J gene lost 11 bases, with 15 bases spanning the gap. Germline assignment: CDR1 MDHEN and CDR2 SYDVKM. The CDR3 covers 13 residues.